The 26 T cell receptor beta chains reported below all come from one sample, sequenced in a study of beta chain features in type 1 diabetes. The authors reverse transcribed all of the isolated RNA, so sequencing captured expressed TCRB transcripts. Data came from immunoSEQ multiplex PCR; TCRdb stores just in-frame clones and leaves some out. Of roughly 400,000 clones listed, about 15% are singletons. The sample comprised naive CD4+ T cells from blood. The source of these receptors is a woman aged 18-29 years in good health.

This clone has only a few counts. This chain links TRBV7-2 with TRBJ1-5, with unresolved D. In germline, CDR1 is SGHTA, CDR2 FQGNSA. The CDR3 runs 12 residues. The V end was cut by 5 bases, the J end by 6 bases, with 8 bases between. In nucleotides, the CDR3 is TGTGCCAGCAGCAGCGGGGTTCAGCCCCAGCATTTT. Encoded protein: CASSSGVQPQHF.

The V gene is TRBV18, the J gene TRBJ2-7, with D unresolved. CDR3 length: 14 amino acids. The ends were cut back, 3 bases at V and 1 base at J, with 10 bases in the middle. Germline lookup yields CDR1 KGHSH and CDR2 LQKENI. This chain's CDR3 is CASSPASTSYEQYF. As DNA, the CDR3 is TGTGCCAGCTCACCCGCAAGTACTTCCTACGAGCAGTACTTC.

This chain joins TRBV12-5 and TRBJ1-5, with D perhaps matching TRBD1 (5 bases). Germline V gene lookup returns CDR1 LGHNT and CDR2 FRNRAP. Trimming stripped 2 bases from V and 3 bases from J, with 8 bases between. The CDR3 consists of 14 residues. The DNA for the CDR3 is TGTGCTAGTGGTTTGTCAGGGTACAATCAGCCCCAGCATTTT. Translation gives CASGLSGYNQPQHF. The complete variable domain, with remaining parts taken from reference TRBV12-5 and TRBJ1-5, reads DARVTQTPRHKVTEMGQEVTMRCQPILGHNTVFWYRQTMMQGLELLAYFRNRAPLDDSGMPKDRFSAEMPDATLATLKIQPSEPRDSAVYFCASGLSGYNQPQHFGDGTRLSIL.

In its sample, this clone was seen a few times. The genes are TRBV28 and TRBJ2-1, with TRBD2 matching 12 bases. V gave up 7 bases and J gave up 2 bases; unmatched junction bases: 6. CDR3 length equals 16 residues. Germline CDR1 reads MDHEN; CDR2 reads SYDVKM. In DNA, the CDR3 is TGTGCCAGCAAACCAGGGACTAGCGGGCCCTACAATGAGCAGTTCTTC. Its protein is CASKPGTSGPYNEQFF. Based on the CDR3 plus reference TRBV28 and TRBJ2-1, the full variable domain is DVKVTQSSRYLVKRTGEKVFLECVQDMDHENMFWYRQDPGLGLRLIYFSYDVKMKEKGDIPEGYSVSREKKERFSLILESASTNQTSMYLCASKPGTSGPYNEQFFGPGTRLTVL.

This clone turned up a few times. Its ends do not fully match the called genes, so a read error is possible. This chain joins TRBV7-6 and TRBJ1-4; 11 nucleotides align to TRBD1. The germline V gene has CDR1 SGHVS and CDR2 FNYEAQ. The CDR3 covers 12 residues. As DNA, the CDR3 is TGTGCCAGCAGCACCGGACAGGGGGCCCTCCTGTTT. It specifies CASSTGQGALLF.

This clone was detected a few times. V is TRBV7-3 and J is TRBJ2-5; tentative D call: TRBD1 (6 bases). V lost 3 bases, J lost 3 bases, and 8 bases lay in between. The CDR3 has 13 residues. CDR1 and CDR2 (germline): SGHTA, FQGTGA. The chain's CDR3 is CASSFPGEETQYF. CDR3 DNA: TGTGCCAGCAGCTTTCCAGGGGAAGAGACCCAGTACTTC.

There are a few counts of this clone. The rearrangement links TRBV6-1 to TRBJ2-7; TRBD2 aligns across 8 bases. The CDR3 runs 14 residues. The V gene's germline CDR1 is MNHNS and CDR2 SASEGT. V gave up 1 base and J gave up 6 bases; unmatched junction bases: 5. DNA of the CDR3: TGTGCCAGCAGTGAAGTAGAGGGACTAGGCGAGCAGTACTTC. Its protein is CASSEVEGLGEQYF.

V gene TRBV4-3 combines with J gene TRBJ2-3; the match to TRBD2 covers 10 bases. Germline lookup yields CDR1 LGHNA and CDR2 YSLEER. This CDR3 region has 18 residues. The trim removed 0 bases at V and 1 base at J, leaving 7 bases unmatched. The CDR3 sequence: CASSQDFYGTSGTDTQYF. For the CDR3, the DNA is TGCGCCAGCAGCCAAGATTTTTACGGGACTAGCGGCACAGATACGCAGTATTTT.

The V call is TRBV11-2, the J call TRBJ2-1, with 9 nucleotides matching TRBD2. The germline V gene encodes CDR1 SGHAT and CDR2 FQNNGV. The V gene end was trimmed by 1 base and the J gene end by 7 bases; junction bases not matched to a gene: 5. CDR3 length: 15 residues. The CDR3 DNA reads TGTGCCAGCAGCTTAGGGGTAGCGGGAGCAAATGAGCAGTTCTTC. As protein: CASSLGVAGANEQFF.

The genes are TRBV11-2 and TRBJ1-1; no reliable D call. Between the trimmed V and J ends, which lost 3 bases and 1 base, there was a span of 9 bases. The CDR3 is made up of 14 amino acids. Germline assignment: CDR1 SGHAT and CDR2 FQNNGV. The CDR3 reads CASSLGRKNTEAFF. In nucleotides, the CDR3 is TGTGCCAGCAGCTTGGGCCGAAAGAACACTGAAGCTTTCTTT.

The gene calls are TRBV9 and TRBJ2-5, with 8 bases identical to TRBD1. Germline lookup yields CDR1 SGDLS and CDR2 YYNGEE. Trimming removed 4 bases from V and 0 bases from J; junction bases left unmatched: 8. The CDR3 is 16 amino acids. In nucleotides, the CDR3 is TGTGCCAGCAGCCCTAGGACAGGGCGCAACCAAGAGACCCAGTACTTC. This gives the protein CASSPRTGRNQETQYF.

The V call is TRBV7-9, the J call TRBJ1-3, with D uncertain. CDR3 length: 15 residues. V was cut by 4 bases and J by 2 bases, with 12 bases left in between. Germline V gives CDR1 SEHNR, CDR2 FQNEAQ (reference sequence). In DNA, the CDR3 is TGTGCCAGCAGCTCACCAGACATAACTGGAAACACCATATATTTT. It specifies CASSSPDITGNTIYF.

This clone was seen more than once but under ten times. The chain couples TRBV29-1 to TRBJ2-1, with D uncertain. V lost 3 bases, J lost 5 bases, and 11 bases lay in between. The CDR3 loop spans 13 amino acids. Germline V lookup: CDR1 SQVTM, CDR2 ANQGSEA. CDR3 bases: TGCAGCGTTGATGGCCGCAGAAACAATGAGCAGTTCTTC. It translates to CSVDGRRNNEQFF.

This clone has just a few counts. The chain recombines TRBV21-1 with TRBJ1-2. TRBV21-1 is annotated as a pseudogene. The length of the CDR3 is 13 residues. CDR3 in amino acids: CASSTELNYGYTF. In DNA, the CDR3 is TGTGCCAGCAGCACGGAGTTGAACTATGGCTACACCTTC.

This clone was observed a single time. CDR3 residues: CAWGAGKSTDTQYF. The CDR3 nucleotides are TGTGCCTGGGGGGCAGGGAAGAGCACAGATACGCAGTATTTT. V gene TRBV30 combines with J gene TRBJ2-3; D might be TRBD1 (5 bases). The V end was cut by 5 bases, the J end by 0 bases, with 12 bases between. The germline gives CDR1 GTSNPN, CDR2 SVGIG (reference sequence). The CDR3 runs to 14 residues.

This clone was seen more than once but under ten times. The rearrangement links TRBV7-9 to TRBJ1-2; tentative D call: TRBD1 (5 bases). Germline V gene sequence: CDR1 SEHNR, CDR2 FQNEAQ (reference sequence). CDR3 length: 14 amino acids. Trimming pared 3 bases from V and 4 bases from J, leaving 12 bases between. DNA of the CDR3: TGTGCCAGCAGCTTCCAGCAGGGAGGCTATGGCTACACCTTC. Translating it yields CASSFQQGGYGYTF.

The chain employs TRBV10-3 and TRBJ1-5; possible D gene TRBD1, 6 bases. With 6 bases removed from V and 4 bases from J, the gap between germline ends came to 10 bases. The CDR3 is made up of 13 amino acids. Germline CDR1 reads ENHRY; CDR2 reads SYGVKD. As DNA, the CDR3 is TGTGCCATCAGCGGACAGCTTAATCAGCCCCAGCATTTT. Translated: CAISGQLNQPQHF.

The CDR3 DNA reads as TGTGCCAGCAGCCAAGATCGGGGGTACTATGGCTACACCTTC. This codes for CASSQDRGYYGYTF. The V and J genes are TRBV4-2 and TRBJ1-2, with a tentative D call TRBD1 (5 bases). This CDR3 is 14 amino acids long. V was trimmed by 0 bases and J by 3 bases, leaving 8 bases between them. Germline V lookup: CDR1 LGHNA, CDR2 YNFKEQ.

V usage is TRBV5-4 and J usage is TRBJ2-1; the match to TRBD2 covers 7 bases. The CDR3 totals 15 residues. V lost 4 bases to trimming and J lost 0 bases; unmatched junction nucleotides: 4. The germline gives CDR1 SGHNT, CDR2 YYREEE (reference sequence). DNA of the CDR3: TGTGCCAGCAGCAAAACTAGCGCCTCCTACAATGAGCAGTTCTTC. Its protein is CASSKTSASYNEQFF. Filled out from reference TRBV5-4 and TRBJ2-1, the complete variable domain reads ETGVTQSPTHLIKTRGQQVTLRCSSQSGHNTVSWYQQALGQGPQFIFQYYREEENGRGNFPPRFSGLQFPNYSSELNVNALELDDSALYLCASSKTSASYNEQFFGPGTRLTVL.

This chain links TRBV4-2 with TRBJ2-7; D is unclear. Germline CDR1 and CDR2: LGHNA and YNFKEQ. V lost 0 bases and J 2 bases, leaving 11 bases between the germline ends. The CDR3 runs 15 residues. The CDR3 DNA sequence: TGTGCCAGCAGCCAAGATCTGCGGCAAACCTACGAGCAGTACTTC. This codes for CASSQDLRQTYEQYF.

This clone turned up a few times. The CDR3 region is CSVGGTVTPSTDTQYF. DNA for the CDR3: TGCAGCGTTGGCGGGACAGTTACTCCTAGCACAGATACGCAGTATTTT. J is TRBJ2-3 and V is TRBV29-1, with D maybe TRBD1 (7 bases). V lost 4 bases, J lost 0 bases, and 17 bases lay in between. Germline V CDR1 and CDR2: SQVTM, ANQGSEA. The CDR3 spans 16 residues.

There are a few counts of this clone. This chain joins TRBV6-5 and TRBJ2-3; D may be TRBD2 (6 bases). Trimming took off 2 bases at V and 1 base at J, with 10 bases between the two ends. The germline V gene has CDR1 MNHEY and CDR2 SVGAGI. There are 15 residues in the CDR3. CDR3 bases: TGTGCCAGCAGTTACGGAGGGAAACGCACAGATACGCAGTATTTT. Translation: CASSYGGKRTDTQYF.

The rearrangement links TRBV5-4 to TRBJ2-7; D uncertain. The germline CDR1 and CDR2 sequences are SGHNT and YYREEE (reference sequence). V was trimmed by 0 bases and J by 5 bases, leaving 6 bases between them. CDR3 size: 12 residues. The CDR3 nucleotides are TGTGCCAGCAGCTTGGAGCACGACGAGCAGTACTTC. Translating gives CASSLEHDEQYF. The complete variable domain, with remaining parts taken from reference TRBV5-4 and TRBJ2-7, reads ETGVTQSPTHLIKTRGQQVTLRCSSQSGHNTVSWYQQALGQGPQFIFQYYREEENGRGNFPPRFSGLQFPNYSSELNVNALELDDSALYLCASSLEHDEQYFGPGTRLTVT.

V and J are TRBV4-3 and TRBJ2-2, with D tentatively TRBD1 (5 bases). CDR3 length equals 15 residues. Trimming pared 0 bases from V and 4 bases from J, leaving 9 bases between. Germline V lookup: CDR1 LGHNA, CDR2 YSLEER. CDR3 bases: TGCGCCAGCAGCCAAGATTCAAGGGGCACCGGGGAGCTGTTTTTT. Translating gives CASSQDSRGTGELFF.

The chain joins TRBV29-1 to TRBJ1-1; D might be TRBD1 (5 bases). This CDR3 is built from 15 residues. Trimming pared 6 bases from V and 0 bases from J, leaving 17 bases between. From germline, CDR1 is SQVTM and CDR2 ANQGSEA. CDR3 amino acids: CSVKLTGVLNTEAFF. The DNA for the CDR3 is TGCAGCGTCAAATTAACAGGTGTTCTGAACACTGAAGCTTTCTTT.

This rearrangement joins TRBV15 to TRBJ2-1, with TRBD1 matching over 8 bases. V dropped 0 bases and J dropped 4; count of bases not matched to a gene: 14. The germline V gene has CDR1 LNHNV and CDR2 YYDKDF (reference sequence). The CDR3 has 19 residues. The CDR3 region has the DNA TGTGCCACCAGCAGAGATAGGGGGACAGGCAAACTAGCTTACAATGAGCAGTTCTTC. This encodes CATSRDRGTGKLAYNEQFF.